The present T cell receptor beta chain was sequenced within a study of cytomegalovirus exposure and HLA in healthy donors listed by TCRdb under 2017. Regarding the study in general: An earlier analysis of 587 of the donors reported approximately 300 Gb of sequence data and 100 million to 120 million unique TCR beta sequences obtained from approximately 180 million T cells. An early release that covered 500 to 800 HLA-typed donors contained approximately 300 gigabases of sequencing data and 85 million to 100 million unique TCR sequences. Among the roughly 400 genotyped donors, more than 70% belonged to the genetic ancestry cluster associated with self-reported Caucasian donors. The aim of the study was to test whether cataloging public T cell receptors could identify signatures of past pathogen exposure. Using immunosequencing, the study profiled T cell repertoires from 500 to 800 subjects and related those repertoires to cytomegalovirus serostatus. In addition to the first cohort of 650 to 800 subjects, a separate validation cohort of 120 different subjects was used. The study combined high-throughput TCR immunosequencing, statistical association of individual TCRs with disease status, and machine learning to predict cytomegalovirus infection status. A later analysis re-analyzed previously published TCR beta repertoires from 666 donors and added high-resolution HLA genotyping to study TCR occurrence patterns. In the later analysis, no new phenotypic data were used to find candidate immune exposures; instead, reliance was placed on TCR beta sequences and their occurrence across donors. To decide whether each TCR beta V gene segment behaved as functional or pseudogenic, an earlier analysis of some 580 of the donors relied on high-throughput TCR beta sequencing. Donor age, sex, ethnicity and CMV serostatus were compiled together with the repertoire data. Genome-wide SNP genotypes for about three fifths of the roughly 670 donors were used in a later genetic analysis, which treated that subset as a discovery cohort. All discovery cohort repertoires had been generated on a single sequencing platform. HLA typing covered class I and class II loci at four-digit resolution. Typing coverage varied by locus: about 620-640 donors for A, B, C, DRB1 and DQB1; roughly 500 for DQA1; some 610 for DPA1; under 490 for DPB1. Four to six DR-DQ haplotypes were handled as single units for association and clustering, since linkage in the cohort was strong. Across some 400 genotyped donors of the cohort, an average of about 240,000 unique TCR beta nucleotide sequences per donor were sequenced, and approximately 17% of those sequences were non-productive.

The investigation overall reported the following: Correlated functional status among segregating V segments might be attributable to linkage disequilibrium, but an unknown experimental factor could not be ruled out. The 87-base-pair reads could not distinguish some IMGT-functional V segments, including TRBV6-2 and TRBV6-3, so those segments were excluded. A cluster of highly shared sequence variants was judged likely to represent a technical artifact of the sequencing pipeline. In an earlier analysis of some 540 of the donors, most TCR beta V segments appeared in productive rearrangements about 90% or about 30% of the time, broadly matching IMGT annotations. Specific HLA alleles were associated with around 18,000 TCR beta sequences at a false discovery rate of 0.05 in a later analysis. The study gave a list of about 170 TCR beta chains associated with cytomegalovirus. Roughly uniform sequencing depth across donors was assumed in presence/absence analyses, although this assumption may not hold. According to a later analysis, parvovirus B19, influenza, CMV and Epstein-Barr virus appeared linked to several top co-occurrence clusters. CMV serostatus was the only immune exposure information available for the cohort. In a later analysis, HLA-associated TCR beta chains were found to be more clonally expanded and to have lower generation probabilities than equally common non-associated chains. In a later analysis, most CMV-associated TCR beta chains were found to appear HLA-restricted, with HLA associations seemingly driven largely by CMV exposure. Because HLA typing was missing for some donors at each locus, association tests included only the typed subset. In this cohort, only TCR beta chains were sequenced, and detectable features were limited by the absence of alpha or paired-chain data. Some 15 rarely observed V segments, including chromosome 9 orphons, were excluded from the earlier analysis of a few hundred of the donors because counts were too low. In a later analysis, TCR association rates were found to vary across HLA loci, with the most associated TCRs seen for DRB1 alleles and the fewest for HLA-C alleles. The classifier was reported to diagnose cytomegalovirus status with high specificity and sensitivity in both the original and validation cohorts. In vitro tests confirmed that a few of the cytomegalovirus-associated TCR beta chains recognize cytomegalovirus antigens. When HLA alleles, especially DR and DQ, strongly co-occurred, attributing TCR associations to individual alleles was difficult. The authors suggested that the approach could potentially be extended to other disease states and immunological phenotypes. A later genetic analysis reported fewer N-insertions in productive TCRs among donors in an Asian-associated ancestry cluster than the roughly 650-donor mean. In a later genetic analysis, a missense DCLRE1C variant was associated with V-gene and J-gene trimming of TCR beta chains, and the association was replicated in an independent cohort. Most TCR sequences were observed very rarely across donors, whereas some public TCRs were present in many individuals. A further reported finding was that TCR beta sequences accurately predicted the HLA-A and HLA-B alleles for most subjects in the first cohort.

The V end gives up 4 bases and the J end 3 bases, leaving 10 bases in the junction not matched to a gene. The CDR3, from cysteine to phenylalanine, totals 16 residues. Only CDR3 DNA remains: 48 bases, in frame from the first base. Taken from the germline V gene (reference sequence), the CDR1 and CDR2 loops are MNHEY and SMNVEV. In total, about 650 healthy bone marrow donors made up the cohort. At the time of sampling, every cohort member was nominally healthy, though immune exposures that went unrecorded were likely present. The donor was CMV seronegative and belonged to the group of around 350 seronegative cohort members. A peripheral blood sample was collected from each donor, and TCR beta sequencing was performed on peripheral blood mononuclear cells. The Qiagen DNeasy Blood Extraction Kit was used to extract genomic DNA from the blood cell samples. Receptor amplification or capture employed the immunoSEQ multiplex PCR assay. For the multiplex PCR, a mixture combining 60 forward primers for TCR Vbeta segments and 13 reverse primers for TCR Jbeta segments was used. The CDR3 region of rearranged TCR beta genes was amplified from genomic DNA by a multiplex PCR assay. Amplified TCR beta libraries were sequenced as 87-base-pair reads on the Illumina HiSeq System. Under the source paper's analysis protocol: A later analysis counted about 80 million unique TCR beta chains across the 550 to 750 repertoires, and some 11 million of these chains were shared by at least two donors. Raw reads were error-corrected and collapsed into unique sequences by a nearest-neighbor algorithm in which closely related sequences were merged to remove PCR and sequencing errors. V, D and J gene segments were assigned by aligning CDR3 sequences to IMGT reference sequences. For a sequence to be retained, a match of at least six nucleotides to both a V gene segment and a J gene segment was required. A rearrangement counted as productive if the CDR3 had no stop codons and remained in frame with V and J, and every other rearrangement counted as non-productive. CDR3 was defined by IMGT convention, running from the second conserved V-encoded cysteine to the conserved J-encoded phenylalanine. The earlier analysis of 587 of the donors excluded sequences that lacked an unambiguous match to a single V gene segment. An earlier analysis of several hundred of the donors classified V segments as functional when productive rearrangements were above 56.7% and as segregating when the standard deviation between donors was above 5%. To diagnose cytomegalovirus status from the catalog of TCR beta chain sequences, a statistical classification framework was built. V and J gene assignment, in a later analysis, came from comparing TCR nucleotide sequences with IMGT/GENE-DB human TR gene sequences. The TCRdist pipeline was used in a later analysis to assign CDR3 sequences and most-parsimonious VDJ recombination scenarios. A later analysis defined each TCR beta chain by its CDR3 amino acid sequence plus V-gene family, and excluded reads lacking a unique V-gene family. A later analysis removed roughly 590 highly shared, low-generation-probability nucleotide sequences to deal with suspected cross-contamination and a sequencing artifact. A later analysis calculated a clonal expansion index for each public chain from normalized within-repertoire ranks of inferred template counts. Generation probabilities in a later analysis came from a VDJ recombination model fitted to out-of-frame rearrangements, and those results were checked against IGoR. A later analysis scored TCR-TCR, TCR-HLA and TCR-CMV co-occurrence with hypergeometric tests, applying a repertoire-size bias correction to TCR pairs. In a later analysis, false discovery rates were estimated by permuting HLA or CMV assignments 20 times. In a later analysis, co-occurring TCRs were grouped using DBSCAN, and TCRdist sequence similarity was added for clustering within HLA-allele-positive subsets. Repertoires with fewer than 30,000 or more than 120,000 public chains, plus five repertoires with anomalous nucleotide sharing, were excluded from co-occurrence clustering. Drawn from immuneACCESS, this table holds only the in-frame rearrangements with V and J called that TCRdb kept. Clones are partly lost; checked studies trace under half to an unresolved V gene and leave the rest unexplained. V, J and clone size reflect that table, while D and trimming were determined from the DNA. The sample records about 170,000 clones, about 81% of which are singletons. About 1.9% of the sample lies in the top ten.

For this clone: Its antigen is unknown. Base quality data are lacking; no much larger clone is found one base away.

This sequence was found in a woman aged 18-29 years in good health and CMV-seronegative. The specimen sequenced was PBMCs. The rearranged chain carries TRBV27 and TRBJ2-3, with 7 junctional bases fitting TRBD1. For the CDR3, the sequence is CASSSKGAWGTDTQYF. In nucleotides, the sequence is TGTGCCAGCAGTTCCAAGGGGGCGTGGGGTACAGATACGCAGTATTTT.